These 2 T cell receptor beta chains originate from one sample sequenced in a study of hypomethylating agent response in myelodysplastic syndrome. Sequenced by immunoSEQ multiplex PCR; TCRdb stores in-frame clones only, minus some. The sample lists fewer than 5,000 clones, about 88% occurring once. The specimen was bone marrow, collected before or after starting hypomethylating agent treatment for myelodysplastic syndrome (not recorded which). Every receptor here comes from a human donor with myelodysplastic syndrome.

The chain links TRBV7-2 to TRBJ2-2; D not certain. This CDR3 is built from 13 residues. Per germline, CDR1 SGHTA and CDR2 FQGNSA. Trimming stripped 5 bases from V and 6 bases from J, with 10 bases between. This CDR3 reads CASSPYNSGELFF. The CDR3 region has the DNA TGTGCCAGCAGCCCATACAATTCCGGGGAGCTGTTTTTT. The entire variable domain, with the rest obtained from reference TRBV7-2 and TRBJ2-2, is as follows: GAGVSQSPSNKVTEKGKDVELRCDPISGHTALYWYRQSLGQGLEFLIYFQGNSAPDKSGLPSDRFSAERTGGSVSTLTIQRTQQEDSAVYLCASSPYNSGELFFGEGSRLTVL.

This clone is judged medium-sized (0.01 to 0.1%). The rearrangement uses TRBV28 and TRBJ2-2, with unresolved D. Germline lookup yields CDR1 MDHEN and CDR2 SYDVKM. The CDR3 extends over 13 amino acids. V was trimmed by 6 bases and J by 5 bases, leaving 10 bases between them. The CDR3 region is CASSPMLTGELFF. CDR3 DNA sequence: TGTGCCAGCAGCCCGATGCTTACCGGGGAGCTGTTTTTT.